The present T cell receptor beta chain was sequenced within a study of identifying expanded T cells in peripheral blood. Study-level results: About 1.2 clones differed between technical replicates, versus approximately 16 and 20 over time. Variance in clone template counts between approximately 2-week samples significantly increased with total template count across all healthy donors.

Healthy donors had no documented immune events, such as infections, while sampled. Details on this clone: What it recognizes is unknown.

The CDR3 extends over 16 amino acids. CDR1 SGHTA and CDR2 FQGTGA come from the germline V gene. V gave up 0 bases and J gave up 6 bases, with 14 bases separating them. Some clones are missing from TCRdb's copy, which holds only in-frame ones; the method was immunoSEQ multiplex PCR. The sample lists about 130,000 clones, 86% occurring once. The sample consisted of blood. This clonotype was obtained from a person aged 18 to 69 in good health. This rearrangement joins TRBV7-3 to TRBJ2-2; no reliable D call. The CDR3 DNA follows: TGTGCCAGCAGCTTAACAGCGCGTTCAGACGCCGGGGAGCTGTTTTTT. Its protein is CASSLTARSDAGELFF.